A few counts support the clone carrying this T cell receptor beta chain. TCRdb's table, derived via immunoSEQ multiplex PCR, lists solely in-frame clones and lacks some. The sample comprises some 330,000 clones, around 86% of which are singletons, and about 4.6% rests with the top ten. These data come from a study of blood T cell repertoires in COVID-19. CDR3 length: 14 amino acids. Participants reported their clinical history, and cohort assignment relied on those reports. Two negative PCRs, clearance, or symptom resolution were required of recovered Cohort 3 donors. Source material: PBMCs or T cells enriched from blood (not recorded which). The chain is built from TRBV21-1 and TRBJ2-3; the table's D call, TRBD2, has no DNA check behind it. TRBV21-1 is shown as a pseudogene. The clonotype comes from a man between 25 and 39 years old who had recovered from COVID-19. Here the CDR3 reads CASSKAQEADTQYF. CDR3 nucleotide sequence: TGTGCCAGCAGCAAAGCGCAAGAGGCCGATACGCAGTATTTT.